This TCR beta chain comes out of a study of blood T cell repertoires in COVID-19. Study details: Specimens from acute and convalescent COVID-19 originated in the United States, Italy and Spain. PBMCs, B-cell-depleted T cells, or T cells were the source of the cDNA or gDNA that made up the material.

Source study methods: For nucleated cells, counts were estimated from reference gene primer amplification. Sequencing was performed with immunoSEQ multiplex PCR; in TCRdb, only in-frame clones are kept and a portion is missing. The V and J calls and the clone size are those of that table, but D and trimming were determined from the DNA. The repertoire holds under 150,000 clones, with approximately 81% as singletons. The CDR3 is made up of 16 amino acids. Looked up from germline, CDR1 is MNHNS and CDR2 is SASEGT. V dropped 0 bases and J dropped 2 bases, with 11 bases sitting between them. This clonotype originated in a woman between 55 and 75 years old with active or convalescent COVID-19. J is TRBJ1-3 and V is TRBV6-1, with D possibly being TRBD1 (6 bases). The sample taken for sequencing was peripheral blood. The CDR3 DNA follows: TGTGCCAGCAGTGAAGCACCAGGGGTGGCTGGAAACACCATATATTTT. This sequence encodes CASSEAPGVAGNTIYF.